The entry that follows covers one TCR beta chain sequence. The antigen remains unidentified. This specimen belongs to a study of T cell repertoires in cytomegalovirus infection. For the study at large: Matching HLA type, along with CMV infection, was indicated by public TCR beta signatures. Study-wide points: The ex vivo response was dominated by HLA-C-restricted CMV-specific TCR beta clonotypes. Summed frequency of public TCR beta families distinguished CMV carriers with the relevant HLA.

MiXCR, applied by TCRdb to the reads, yields one record per CDR3 protein. The sample has 560,000 or so distinct CDR3 sequences; approximately 15% are singletons. Germline V gene lookup returns CDR1 PRHDT and CDR2 FYEKMQ (reference sequence). V was clipped by 1 base and J by 3 bases, with 10 bases between them. The CDR3 sequence is 14 residues long. This chain connects TRBV13 to TRBJ2-7; no reliable D call. This TCR came from a human donor in good health (CMV status not recorded). Some clones in this sample may be carry-over from other donors' samples. The sample taken for sequencing was CD8+ T cells from PBMCs. Written as DNA, the CDR3 is TGTGCCAGCAGCTTAGCAGGATCTTTCTACGAGCAGTACTTC. The encoded protein is CASSLAGSFYEQYF.